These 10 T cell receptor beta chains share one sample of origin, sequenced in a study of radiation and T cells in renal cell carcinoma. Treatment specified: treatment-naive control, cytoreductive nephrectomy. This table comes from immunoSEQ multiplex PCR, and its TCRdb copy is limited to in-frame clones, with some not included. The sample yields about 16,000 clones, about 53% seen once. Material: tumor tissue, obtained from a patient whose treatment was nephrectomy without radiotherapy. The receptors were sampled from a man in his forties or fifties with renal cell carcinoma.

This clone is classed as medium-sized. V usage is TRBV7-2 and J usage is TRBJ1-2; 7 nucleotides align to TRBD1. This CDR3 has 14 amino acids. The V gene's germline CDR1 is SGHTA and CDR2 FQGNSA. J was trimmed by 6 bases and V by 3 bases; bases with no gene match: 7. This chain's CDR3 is CASSFSQGGDGYTF. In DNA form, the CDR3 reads TGTGCCAGCAGCTTCTCCCAGGGGGGGGATGGCTACACCTTC.

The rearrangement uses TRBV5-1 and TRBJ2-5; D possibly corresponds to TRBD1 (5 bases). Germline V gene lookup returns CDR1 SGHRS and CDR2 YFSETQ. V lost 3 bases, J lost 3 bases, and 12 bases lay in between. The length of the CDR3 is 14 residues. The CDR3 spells CASSSDDREETQYF. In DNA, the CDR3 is TGCGCCAGCAGCTCAGACGACAGAGAAGAGACCCAGTACTTC.

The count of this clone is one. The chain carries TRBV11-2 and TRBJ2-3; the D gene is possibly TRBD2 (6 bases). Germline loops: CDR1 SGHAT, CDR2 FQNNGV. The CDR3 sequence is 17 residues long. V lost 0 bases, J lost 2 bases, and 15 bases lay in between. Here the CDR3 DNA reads TGTGCCAGCAGCTTAGATCCCCTTAGGGACTTCACAGATACGCAGTATTTT. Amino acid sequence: CASSLDPLRDFTDTQYF.

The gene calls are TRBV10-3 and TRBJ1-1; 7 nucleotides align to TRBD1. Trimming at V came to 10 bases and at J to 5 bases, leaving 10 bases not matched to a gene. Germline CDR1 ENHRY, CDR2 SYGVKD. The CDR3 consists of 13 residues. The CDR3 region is CASQTGPLTEAFF. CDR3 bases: TGTGCCAGTCAGACAGGGCCATTGACTGAAGCTTTCTTT.

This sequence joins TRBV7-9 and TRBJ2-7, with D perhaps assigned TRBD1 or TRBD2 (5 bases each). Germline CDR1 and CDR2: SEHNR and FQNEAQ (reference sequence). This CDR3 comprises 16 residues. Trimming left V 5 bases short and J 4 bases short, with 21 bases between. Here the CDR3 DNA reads TGTGCCAGCAGCCTGGACCCGGGGCCGGATCCTTACGAGCAGTACTTC. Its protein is CASSLDPGPDPYEQYF.

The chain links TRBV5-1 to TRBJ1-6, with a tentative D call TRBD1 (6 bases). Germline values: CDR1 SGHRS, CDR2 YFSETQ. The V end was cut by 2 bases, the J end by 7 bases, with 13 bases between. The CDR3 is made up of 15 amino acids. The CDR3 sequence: CASSLSGVTNSPLHF. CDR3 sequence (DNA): TGCGCCAGCAGCTTATCAGGGGTAACCAATTCACCCCTCCACTTT. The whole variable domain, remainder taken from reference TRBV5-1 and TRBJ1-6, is KAGVTQTPRYLIKTRGQQVTLSCSPISGHRSVSWYQQTPGQGLQFLFEYFSETQRNKGNFPGRFSGRQFSNSRSEMNVSTLELGDSALYLCASSLSGVTNSPLHFGNGTRLTVT.

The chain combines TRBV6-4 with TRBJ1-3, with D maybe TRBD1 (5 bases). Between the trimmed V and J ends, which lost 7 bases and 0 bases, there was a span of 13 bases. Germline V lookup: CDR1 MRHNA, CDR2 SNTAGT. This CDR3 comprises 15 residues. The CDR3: CASTLTVVSGNTIYF. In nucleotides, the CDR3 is TGTGCCAGCACCTTGACAGTGGTCTCTGGAAACACCATATATTTT.

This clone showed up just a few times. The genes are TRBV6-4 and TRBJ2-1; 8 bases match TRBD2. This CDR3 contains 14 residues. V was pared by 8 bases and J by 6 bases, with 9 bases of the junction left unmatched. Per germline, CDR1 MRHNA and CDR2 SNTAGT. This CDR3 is CASSRAGGVNEQFF. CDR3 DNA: TGTGCCAGCTCCAGGGCGGGGGGCGTCAATGAGCAGTTCTTC.

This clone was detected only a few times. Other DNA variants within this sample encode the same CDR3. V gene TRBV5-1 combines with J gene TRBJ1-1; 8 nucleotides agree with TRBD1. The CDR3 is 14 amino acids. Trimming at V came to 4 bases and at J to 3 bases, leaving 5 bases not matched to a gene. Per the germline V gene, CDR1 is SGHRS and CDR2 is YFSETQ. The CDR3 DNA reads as TGCGCCAGCAGCACAGCAGGGGGCTACACTGAAGCTTTCTTT. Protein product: CASSTAGGYTEAFF.

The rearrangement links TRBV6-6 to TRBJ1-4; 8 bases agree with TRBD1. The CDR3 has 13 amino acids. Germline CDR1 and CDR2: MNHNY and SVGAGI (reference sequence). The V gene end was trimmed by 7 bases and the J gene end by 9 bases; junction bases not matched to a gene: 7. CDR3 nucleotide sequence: TGTGCCAGCACCGACAGGGGAGGGCAAAAACTGTTTTTT. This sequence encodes CASTDRGGQKLFF.